The entry below describes one T cell receptor beta chain. This sample was taken from a study of patients and donors after allogeneic stem cell transplantation. With 1 base removed from V and 4 bases from J, the gap between germline ends came to 17 bases. In germline, CDR1 is DFQATT, CDR2 SNEGSKA (reference sequence). The CDR3 consists of 16 residues. MiXCR, run by TCRdb on the RT-PCR reads, gives a single entry per CDR3 protein. The sample has around 240,000 distinct CDR3 sequences; approximately 14% are singletons. This chain connects TRBV20-1 to TRBJ2-1; perhaps TRBD2 as D (7 bases). The receptor was derived from a human donor who was either an allogeneic HSCT recipient or a stem cell or donor lymphocyte infusion donor (not recorded which). It is not recorded whose cells these are; they may come from a transplant donor. Specimen: blood, either unsorted or a sorted T cell fraction (not recorded which). The CDR3: CSARVGGGLVYNEQFF. The CDR3 bases are TGCAGTGCTAGAGTCGGCGGGGGCCTCGTATACAATGAGCAGTTCTTC.